This T cell receptor (beta chain) derives from a study of blood T cell repertoires in COVID-19. Whole-study context: PBMCs, B-cell-depleted T cells, or T cells provided the cDNA or gDNA that made up the material.

Profiled with immunoSEQ multiplex PCR; TCRdb holds only in-frame clones, not every one. Among tens of thousands of clones listed, 84% were seen once. Trimming at V came to 8 bases and at J to 7 bases, leaving 3 bases not matched to a gene. Germline loops: CDR1 SGHTA, CDR2 FQGNSA. The CDR3 runs to 13 residues. The specimen sequenced was peripheral blood. The receptor was isolated from a man aged 60-69 years with acute or convalescent COVID-19. The chain carries TRBV7-2 and TRBJ2-1, with 12 bases aligning to TRBD2. For the CDR3, the DNA is TGTGCCAGCCTCCTAGCGGGGGGGAATGAGCAGTTCTTC. Translation gives CASLLAGGNEQFF.